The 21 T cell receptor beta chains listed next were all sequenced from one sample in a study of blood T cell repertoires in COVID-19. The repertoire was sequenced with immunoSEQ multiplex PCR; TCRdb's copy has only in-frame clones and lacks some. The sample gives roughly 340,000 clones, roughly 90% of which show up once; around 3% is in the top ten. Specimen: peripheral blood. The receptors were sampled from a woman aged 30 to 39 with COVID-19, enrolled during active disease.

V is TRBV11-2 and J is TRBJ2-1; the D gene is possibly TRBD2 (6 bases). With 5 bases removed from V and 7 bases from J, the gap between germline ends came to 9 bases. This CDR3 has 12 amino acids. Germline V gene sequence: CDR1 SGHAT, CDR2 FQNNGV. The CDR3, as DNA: TGTGCCAGCAGCCGGGGGTTTAATGAGCAGTTCTTC. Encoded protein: CASSRGFNEQFF.

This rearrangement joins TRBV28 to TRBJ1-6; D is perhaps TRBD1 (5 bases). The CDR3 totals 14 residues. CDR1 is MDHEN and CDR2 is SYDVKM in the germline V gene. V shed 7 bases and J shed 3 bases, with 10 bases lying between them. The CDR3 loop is CASTLGGYNSPLHF. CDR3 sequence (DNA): TGTGCCAGCACCTTGGGGGGCTATAATTCACCCCTCCACTTT.

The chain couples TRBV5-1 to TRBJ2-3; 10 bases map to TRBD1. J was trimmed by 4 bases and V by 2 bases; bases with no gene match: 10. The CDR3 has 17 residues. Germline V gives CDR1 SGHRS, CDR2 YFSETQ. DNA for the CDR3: TGCGCCAGCAGCTTTGGGATGGGACAGGGGATCGCAGATACGCAGTATTTT. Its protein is CASSFGMGQGIADTQYF.

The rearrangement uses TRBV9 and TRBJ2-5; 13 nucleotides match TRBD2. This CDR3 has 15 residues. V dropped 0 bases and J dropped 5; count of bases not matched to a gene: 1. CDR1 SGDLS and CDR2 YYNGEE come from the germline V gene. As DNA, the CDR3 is TGTGCCAGCAGCGTAGGGACTAGCGGGAGTGAGACCCAGTACTTC. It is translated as CASSVGTSGSETQYF. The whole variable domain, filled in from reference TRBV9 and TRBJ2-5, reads DSGVTQTPKHLITATGQRVTLRCSPRSGDLSVYWYQQSLDQGLQFLIQYYNGEERAKGNILERFSAQQFPDLHSELNLSSLELGDSALYFCASSVGTSGSETQYFGPGTRLLVL.

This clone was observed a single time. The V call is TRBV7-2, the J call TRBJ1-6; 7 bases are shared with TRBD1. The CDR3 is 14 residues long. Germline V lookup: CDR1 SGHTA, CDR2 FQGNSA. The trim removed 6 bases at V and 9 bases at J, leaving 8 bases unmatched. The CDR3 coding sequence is TGTGCCAGCAGTTCTACAGGGGTAGGTTCACCCCTCCACTTT. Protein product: CASSSTGVGSPLHF.

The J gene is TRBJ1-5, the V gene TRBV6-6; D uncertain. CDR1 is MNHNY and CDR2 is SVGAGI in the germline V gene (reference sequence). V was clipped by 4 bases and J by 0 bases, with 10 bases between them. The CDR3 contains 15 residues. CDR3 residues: CASSFEDYSNQPQHF. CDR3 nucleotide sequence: TGTGCCAGCAGTTTCGAGGATTATAGCAATCAGCCCCAGCATTTT.

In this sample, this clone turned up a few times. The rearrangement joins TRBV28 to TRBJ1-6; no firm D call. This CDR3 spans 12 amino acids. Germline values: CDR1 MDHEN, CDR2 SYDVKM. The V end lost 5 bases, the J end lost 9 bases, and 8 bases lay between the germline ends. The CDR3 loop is CASSLGSSPLHF. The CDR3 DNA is TGTGCCAGCAGTCTTGGGAGTTCACCCCTCCACTTT.

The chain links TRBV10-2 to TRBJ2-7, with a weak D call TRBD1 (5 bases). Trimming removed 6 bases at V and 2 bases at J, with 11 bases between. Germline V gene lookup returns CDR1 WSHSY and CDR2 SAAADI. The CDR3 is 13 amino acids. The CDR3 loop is CASRSGATYEQYF. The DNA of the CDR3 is TGCGCCAGCAGAAGTGGGGCGACCTACGAGCAGTACTTC.

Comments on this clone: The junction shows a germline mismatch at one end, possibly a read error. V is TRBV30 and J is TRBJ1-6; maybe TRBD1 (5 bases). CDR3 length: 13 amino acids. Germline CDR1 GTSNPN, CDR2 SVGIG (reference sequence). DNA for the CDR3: TGTACCTGGAGTACAGGTGATAATTCACCCCTCCACTTT. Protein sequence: CTWSTGDNSPLHF.

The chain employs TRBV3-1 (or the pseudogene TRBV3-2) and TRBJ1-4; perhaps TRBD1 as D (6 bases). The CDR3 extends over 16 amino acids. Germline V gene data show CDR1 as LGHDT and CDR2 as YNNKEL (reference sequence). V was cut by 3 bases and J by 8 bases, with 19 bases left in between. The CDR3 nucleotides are TGTGCCAGCAGCCACGACGTGGGGGCCACCCAGGAAAAACTGTTTTTT. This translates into CASSHDVGATQEKLFF.

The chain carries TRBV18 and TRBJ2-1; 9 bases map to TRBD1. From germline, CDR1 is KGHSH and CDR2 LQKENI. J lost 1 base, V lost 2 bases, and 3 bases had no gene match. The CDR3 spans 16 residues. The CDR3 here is CASSPADRGSYNEQFF. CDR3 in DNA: TGTGCCAGCTCACCAGCGGACAGGGGATCCTACAATGAGCAGTTCTTC.

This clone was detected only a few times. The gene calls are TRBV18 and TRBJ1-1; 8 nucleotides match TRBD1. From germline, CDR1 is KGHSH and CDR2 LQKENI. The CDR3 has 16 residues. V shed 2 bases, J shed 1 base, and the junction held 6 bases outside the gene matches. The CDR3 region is CASSPGQGAGNTEAFF. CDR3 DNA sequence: TGTGCCAGCTCACCAGGGCAGGGGGCAGGGAACACTGAAGCTTTCTTT. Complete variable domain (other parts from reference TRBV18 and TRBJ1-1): NAGVMQNPRHLVRRRGQEARLRCSPMKGHSHVYWYRQLPEEGLKFMVYLQKENIIDESGMPKERFSAEFPKEGPSILRIQQVVRGDSAAYFCASSPGQGAGNTEAFFGQGTRLTVV.

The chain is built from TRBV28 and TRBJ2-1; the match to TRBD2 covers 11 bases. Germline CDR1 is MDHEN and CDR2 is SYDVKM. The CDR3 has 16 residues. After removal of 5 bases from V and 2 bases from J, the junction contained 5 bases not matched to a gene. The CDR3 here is CASSRTSGGAYNEQFF. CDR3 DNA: TGTGCCAGCAGTAGAACTAGCGGGGGCGCCTACAATGAGCAGTTCTTC.

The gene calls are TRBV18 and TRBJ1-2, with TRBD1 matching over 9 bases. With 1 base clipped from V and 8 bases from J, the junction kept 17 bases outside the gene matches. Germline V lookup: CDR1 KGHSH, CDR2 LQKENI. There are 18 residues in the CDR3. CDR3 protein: CASSPRADSQGATPGYTF. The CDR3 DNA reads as TGTGCCAGCTCACCACGAGCCGACTCACAGGGGGCGACTCCGGGCTACACCTTC.

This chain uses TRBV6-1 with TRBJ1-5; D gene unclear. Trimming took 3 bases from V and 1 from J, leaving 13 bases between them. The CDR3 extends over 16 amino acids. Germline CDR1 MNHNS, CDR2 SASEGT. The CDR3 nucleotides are TGTGCCAGCAGTGAGTCCAGGTGGGTCAGCAATCAGCCCCAGCATTTT. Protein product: CASSESRWVSNQPQHF.

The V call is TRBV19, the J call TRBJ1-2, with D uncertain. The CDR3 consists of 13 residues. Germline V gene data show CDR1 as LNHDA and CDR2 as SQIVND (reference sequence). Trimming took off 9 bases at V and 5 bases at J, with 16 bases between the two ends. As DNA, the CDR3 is TGTGCCAGCCTGGAGGCCGGGAGGTATGGCTACACCTTC. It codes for CASLEAGRYGYTF. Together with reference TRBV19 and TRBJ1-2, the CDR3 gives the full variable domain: DGGITQSPKYLFRKEGQNVTLSCEQNLNHDAMYWYRQDPGQGLRLIYYSQIVNDFQKGDIAEGYSVSREKKESFPLTVTSAQKNPTAFYLCASLEAGRYGYTFGSGTRLTVV.

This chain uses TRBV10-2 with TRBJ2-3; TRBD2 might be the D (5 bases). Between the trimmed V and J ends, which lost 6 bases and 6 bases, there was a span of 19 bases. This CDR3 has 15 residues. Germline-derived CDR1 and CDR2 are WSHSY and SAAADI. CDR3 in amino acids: CASSRTGEKADTQYF. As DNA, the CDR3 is TGCGCCAGCAGCCGGACTGGAGAGAAGGCGGATACGCAGTATTTT.

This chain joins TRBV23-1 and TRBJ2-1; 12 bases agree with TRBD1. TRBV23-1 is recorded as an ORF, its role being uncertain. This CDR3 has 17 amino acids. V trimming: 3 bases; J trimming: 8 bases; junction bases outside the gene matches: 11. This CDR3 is CASSHPNGTGGNYEQFF. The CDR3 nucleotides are TGCGCCAGCAGTCATCCAAATGGGACAGGGGGCAACTATGAGCAGTTCTTC.

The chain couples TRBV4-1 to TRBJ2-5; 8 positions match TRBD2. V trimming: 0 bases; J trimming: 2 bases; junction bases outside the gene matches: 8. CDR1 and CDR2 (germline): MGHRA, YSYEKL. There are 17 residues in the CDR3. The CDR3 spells CASSQESLAGYQETQYF. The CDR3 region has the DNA TGCGCCAGCAGCCAAGAATCCCTAGCGGGTTATCAAGAGACCCAGTACTTC.

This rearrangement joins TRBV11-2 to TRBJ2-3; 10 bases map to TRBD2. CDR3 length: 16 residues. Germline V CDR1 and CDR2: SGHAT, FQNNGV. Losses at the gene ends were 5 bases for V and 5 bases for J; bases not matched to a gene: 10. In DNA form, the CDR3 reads TGTGCCAGCAGCCTTCTACTAGCGGGAATGAGAGATACGCAGTATTTT. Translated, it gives CASSLLLAGMRDTQYF.

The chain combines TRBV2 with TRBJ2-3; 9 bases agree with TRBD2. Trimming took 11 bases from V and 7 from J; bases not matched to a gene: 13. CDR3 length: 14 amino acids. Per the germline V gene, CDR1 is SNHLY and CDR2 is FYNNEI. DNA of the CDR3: TGTGCCTCCCTCGGGCTAGCGGGACGAAATACGCAGTATTTT. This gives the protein CASLGLAGRNTQYF.